This T cell receptor (beta chain) was retrieved from a study of T cell responses to AZD1222 COVID-19 vaccine (dated by TCRdb to the early 2020s). About the study as a whole: Because spike-specific TCR depth and breadth did not differ between the two schedules, AZD1222 recipients who got a second dose at roughly 4 weeks were pooled with those who got a second dose at roughly 12 weeks. TCR sequencing was performed for approximately 240 trial participants, of whom around 200 were given two doses of AZD1222 and approximately 25 were given two doses of MenACWY control vaccine. Trial participants were enrolled into age subgroups of 18-55, 56-69 and 70-plus years, which contained around 150, 28 and 57 TCR-sequenced participants, respectively. On the study overall, not on this receptor specifically: Participants were mostly white British, with more females than males. The authors suggested clonal diversity may have been underestimated. Epitopes outside the regions mutated in the B.1.351 and B.1.1.7 variants were reportedly recognized by nearly half of the unique spike-specific TCRs. After two AZD1222 doses, both the breadth and the depth of spike-specific TCRs were significantly higher than at day 0 and than in MenACWY recipients. Because no day 14 peak-response samples were available, repertoires were characterized only after the peak T cell response. In the small 56-69-year group, the increase in depth fell short of significance, most likely because of low power. Conclusions about previously exposed vaccinees are limited, since just 6 or 7 AZD1222 recipients were seropositive for SARS-CoV-2 at baseline. The vaccine-associated CD4 TCRs covered the entire spike protein, and the dominant responses fell in regions 160-218 and 743-854.

The CDR3 regions of human TCRbeta chains were subjected to immunosequencing. The study's processing was this. TCRs in the repertoires were compared against a reference library of SARS-CoV-2-specific TCRs that had been generated with the MIRA antigen-specificity platform. Breadth was defined as the fraction of unique TCRs that were SARS-CoV-2-associated, and depth was defined as the fraction of total T cells that were SARS-CoV-2-associated. Each spike-specific TCR was assigned to its reactive spike region and to a CD4 or CD8 class using the MIRA data. Log10-transformed breadth and depth values were compared by one-way ANOVA with Sidak's multiple comparisons tests. TCRdb provides this immuneACCESS table in a form limited to in-frame rearrangements. Some clones are lacking; in checked studies, under half of them reflect an unresolved V gene, and why the rest are absent is not known. That table furnishes V, J and clone size, whereas the DNA furnished D and trimming. In all, the sample holds about 170,000 clones, and around nine tenths of those were seen once. The top ten clones comprise roughly 2.5% of the sample.

CDR1 and CDR2 are read off the germline V gene as MGHDK and SYGVNS. Including the terminal cysteine and phenylalanine, the CDR3 comprises 15 residues. Only CDR3 DNA remains: 45 bases, in frame from the first base. Trimming accounts for 4 bases at V and 8 bases at J, while the number of junction bases matched to no gene is 11. The sample's time point, from its label and the paper: baseline before first vaccination. Vaccinee samples came from UK trials COV001 and COV002, including a single-blind randomized controlled phase 2/3 trial of AZD1222 (ChAdOx1 nCoV-19) in healthy adults. Trial participant PBMC samples were collected at day 0 and day 28 after the second dose for TCRbeta chain sequencing. Of note for this clone: Its antigen is unknown. Base-call qualities are not available, and no considerably larger clone is one nucleotide away.

The chain is assembled from TRBV25-1 and TRBJ2-1; 7 nucleotides in the junction match TRBD2. The origin of this receptor is an adult in good health. Sequenced here: peripheral blood, sampled on day 0 of AZD1222 vaccination. The bases are TGTGCCAGCAGTGTGGGAAGCGGGGCCTTGGATGAGCAGTTCTTC. It specifies CASSVGSGALDEQFF.